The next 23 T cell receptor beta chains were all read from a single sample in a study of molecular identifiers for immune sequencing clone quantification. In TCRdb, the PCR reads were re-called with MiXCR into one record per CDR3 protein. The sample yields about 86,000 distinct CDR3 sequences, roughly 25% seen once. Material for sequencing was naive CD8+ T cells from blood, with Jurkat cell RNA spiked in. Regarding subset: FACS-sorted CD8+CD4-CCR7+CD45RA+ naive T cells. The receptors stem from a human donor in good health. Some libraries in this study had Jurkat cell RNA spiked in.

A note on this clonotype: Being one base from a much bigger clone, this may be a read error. CDR3 bases: TGTGCCTGGGAGCAAGGGGGATACAATAAGCAGTTCTTC. It translates to CAWEQGGYNKQFF. V is TRBV30 and J is TRBJ2-1; D might be TRBD1 (6 bases). Germline CDR1 and CDR2: GTSNPN and SVGIG (reference sequence). This CDR3 contains 13 residues.

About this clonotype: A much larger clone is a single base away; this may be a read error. CDR3 sequence: CASSGGRAETTDTQYF. The CDR3 DNA is TGTGCCAGCAGCGGAGGACGAGCGGAGACCACAGATACGCAGTATTTT. V usage is TRBV11-2 and J usage is TRBJ2-3; TRBD2 might be the D (5 bases). CDR1 and CDR2 from the germline V gene are SGHAT and FQNNGV. V gave up 5 bases and J gave up 2 bases, with 17 bases separating them. The CDR3 extends over 16 amino acids.

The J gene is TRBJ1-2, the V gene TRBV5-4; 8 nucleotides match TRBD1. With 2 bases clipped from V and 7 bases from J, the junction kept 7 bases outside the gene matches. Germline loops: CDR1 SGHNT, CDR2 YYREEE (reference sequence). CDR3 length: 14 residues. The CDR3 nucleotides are TGTGCCAGCAGCTTCGGGCAGGGGGCCGCTGGCTACACCTTC. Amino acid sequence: CASSFGQGAAGYTF.

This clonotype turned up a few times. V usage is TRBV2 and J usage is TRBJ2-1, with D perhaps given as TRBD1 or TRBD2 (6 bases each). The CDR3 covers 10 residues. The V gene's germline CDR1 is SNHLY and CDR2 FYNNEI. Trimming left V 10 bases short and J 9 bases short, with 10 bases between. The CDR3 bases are TGTGCCATAGGAGGGGGTGAGCAGTTCTTC. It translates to CAIGGGEQFF.

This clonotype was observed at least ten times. CDR3 nucleotide sequence: TGTGCCAGCAGCCTGACAGGGGAGTACGAGCAGTACTTC. This codes for CASSLTGEYEQYF. This sequence joins TRBV7-2 and TRBJ2-7; 8 bases map to TRBD1. This CDR3 is built from 13 residues. Trimming cost V 5 bases and J 4 bases; bases outside gene matches: 4. CDR1 and CDR2 (germline): SGHTA, FQGNSA.

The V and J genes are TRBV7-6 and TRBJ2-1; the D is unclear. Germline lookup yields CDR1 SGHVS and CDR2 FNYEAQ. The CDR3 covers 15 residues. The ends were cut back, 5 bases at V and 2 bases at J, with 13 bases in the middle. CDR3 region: CASSPYEDPYNEQFF. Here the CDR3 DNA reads TGTGCCAGCAGCCCCTACGAGGACCCCTACAATGAGCAGTTCTTC. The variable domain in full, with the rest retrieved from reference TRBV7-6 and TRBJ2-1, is GAGVSQSPRYKVTKRGQDVALRCDPISGHVSLYWYRQALGQGPEFLTYFNYEAQQDKSGLPNDRFSAERPEGSISTLTIQRTEQRDSAMYRCASSPYEDPYNEQFFGPGTRLTVL.

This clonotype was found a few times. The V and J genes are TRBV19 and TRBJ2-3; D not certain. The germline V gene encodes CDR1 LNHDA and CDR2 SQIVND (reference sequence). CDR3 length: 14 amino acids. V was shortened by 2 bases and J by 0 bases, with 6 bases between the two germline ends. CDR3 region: CASSIKRSTDTQYF. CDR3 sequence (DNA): TGTGCCAGTAGTATAAAACGGAGCACAGATACGCAGTATTTT.

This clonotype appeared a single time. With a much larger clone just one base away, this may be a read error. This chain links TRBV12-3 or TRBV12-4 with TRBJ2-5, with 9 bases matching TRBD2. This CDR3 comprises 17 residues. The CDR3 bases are TGTTCCAGCAGTTTTCTAGGCGGGGGGGCATCACAAGAGACCCAGTACTTC. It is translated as CSSSFLGGGASQETQYF.

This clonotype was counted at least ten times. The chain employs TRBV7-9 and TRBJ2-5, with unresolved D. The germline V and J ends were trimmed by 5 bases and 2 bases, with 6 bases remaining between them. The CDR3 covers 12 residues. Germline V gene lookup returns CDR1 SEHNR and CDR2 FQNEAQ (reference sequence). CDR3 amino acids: CASSDLQETQYF. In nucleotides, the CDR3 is TGTGCCAGCAGCGACCTACAAGAGACCCAGTACTTC.

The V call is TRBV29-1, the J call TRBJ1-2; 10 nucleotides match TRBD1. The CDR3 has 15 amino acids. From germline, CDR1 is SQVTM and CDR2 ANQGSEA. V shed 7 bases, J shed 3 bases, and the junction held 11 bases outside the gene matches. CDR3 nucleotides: TGCAGCGCTCGGAAAGGACAGGGGGAATACTATGGCTACACCTTC. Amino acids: CSARKGQGEYYGYTF.

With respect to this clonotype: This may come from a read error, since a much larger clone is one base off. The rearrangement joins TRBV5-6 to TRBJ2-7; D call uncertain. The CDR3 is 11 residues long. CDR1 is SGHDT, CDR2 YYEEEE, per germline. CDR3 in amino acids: CASSLVAEQHF. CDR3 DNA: TGTGCCAGCAGCTTGGTAGCCGAGCAGCACTTC.

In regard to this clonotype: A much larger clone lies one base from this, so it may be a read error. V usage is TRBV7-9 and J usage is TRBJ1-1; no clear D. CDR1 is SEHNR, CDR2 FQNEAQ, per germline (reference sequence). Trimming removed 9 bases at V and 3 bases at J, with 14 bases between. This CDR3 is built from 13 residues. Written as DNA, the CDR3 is TGTGCCAGAATGCGGCCTCCGGACACTGAAGCTTTCTTT. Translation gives CARMRPPDTEAFF.

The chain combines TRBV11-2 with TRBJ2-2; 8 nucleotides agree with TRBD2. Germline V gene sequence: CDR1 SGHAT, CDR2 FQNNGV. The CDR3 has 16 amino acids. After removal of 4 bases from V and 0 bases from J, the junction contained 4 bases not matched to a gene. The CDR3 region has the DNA TGTGCCAGCAGCTCATCGCGGGGGGCGAACACCGGGGAGCTGTTTTTT. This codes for CASSSSRGANTGELFF. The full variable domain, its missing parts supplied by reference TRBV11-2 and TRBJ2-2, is EAGVAQSPRYKIIEKRQSVAFWCNPISGHATLYWYQQILGQGPKLLIQFQNNGVVDDSQLPKDRFSAERLKGVDSTLKIQPAKLEDSAVYLCASSSSRGANTGELFFGEGSRLTVL.

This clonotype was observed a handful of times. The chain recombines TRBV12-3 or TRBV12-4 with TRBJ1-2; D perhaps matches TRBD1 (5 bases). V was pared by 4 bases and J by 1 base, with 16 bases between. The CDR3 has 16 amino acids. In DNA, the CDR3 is TGTGCCAGCAGTTCCTCCGCTGCACAGGATAACTATGGCTACACCTTC. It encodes CASSSSAAQDNYGYTF.

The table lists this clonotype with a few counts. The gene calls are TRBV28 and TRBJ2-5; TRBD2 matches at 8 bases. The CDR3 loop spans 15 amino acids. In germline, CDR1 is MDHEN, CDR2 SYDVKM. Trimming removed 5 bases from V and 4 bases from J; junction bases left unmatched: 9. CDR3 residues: CASSPDSGRRETQYF. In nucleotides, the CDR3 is TGTGCCAGCAGTCCCGACAGCGGGAGAAGAGAGACCCAGTACTTC.

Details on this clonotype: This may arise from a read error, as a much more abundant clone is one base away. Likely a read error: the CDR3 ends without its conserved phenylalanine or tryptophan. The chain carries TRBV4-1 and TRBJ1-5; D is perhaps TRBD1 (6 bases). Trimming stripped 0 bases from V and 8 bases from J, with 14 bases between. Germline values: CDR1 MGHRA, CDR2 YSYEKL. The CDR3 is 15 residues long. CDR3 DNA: TGCGCCAGCAGCCAAGACTGGGGGACAAATGAGCCCCAGCATCTT. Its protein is CASSQDWGTNEPQHL.

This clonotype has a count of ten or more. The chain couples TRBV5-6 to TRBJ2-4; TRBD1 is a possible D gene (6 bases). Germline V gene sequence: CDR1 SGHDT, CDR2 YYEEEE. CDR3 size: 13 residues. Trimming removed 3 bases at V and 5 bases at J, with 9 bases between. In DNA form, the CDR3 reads TGTGCCAGCAGCTCAGGGGCTGAAAACATTCAGTACTTC. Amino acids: CASSSGAENIQYF.

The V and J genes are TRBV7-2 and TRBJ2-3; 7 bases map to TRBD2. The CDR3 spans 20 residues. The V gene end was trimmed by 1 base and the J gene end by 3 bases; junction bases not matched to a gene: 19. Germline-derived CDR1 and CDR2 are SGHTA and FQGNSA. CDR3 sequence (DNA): TGTGCCAGCAGCTTAGTCTTTTTTGATTATTTGGACGGGGGGACAGATACGCAGTATTTT. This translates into CASSLVFFDYLDGGTDTQYF.

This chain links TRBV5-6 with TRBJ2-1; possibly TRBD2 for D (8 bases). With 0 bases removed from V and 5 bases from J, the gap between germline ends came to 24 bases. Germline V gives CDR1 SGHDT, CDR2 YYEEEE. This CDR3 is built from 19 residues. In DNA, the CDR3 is TGTGCCAGCAGCTTGGGACAGGGTCTCAGCGGGAGTGTCGACAATGAGCAGTTCTTC. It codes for CASSLGQGLSGSVDNEQFF.

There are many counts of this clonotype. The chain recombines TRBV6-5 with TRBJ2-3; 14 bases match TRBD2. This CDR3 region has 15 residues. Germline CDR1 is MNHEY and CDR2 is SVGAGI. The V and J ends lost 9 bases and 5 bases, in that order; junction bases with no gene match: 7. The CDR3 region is CARGTSGRRQDTQYF. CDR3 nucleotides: TGTGCCAGGGGGACTAGCGGGAGAAGGCAAGATACGCAGTATTTT.

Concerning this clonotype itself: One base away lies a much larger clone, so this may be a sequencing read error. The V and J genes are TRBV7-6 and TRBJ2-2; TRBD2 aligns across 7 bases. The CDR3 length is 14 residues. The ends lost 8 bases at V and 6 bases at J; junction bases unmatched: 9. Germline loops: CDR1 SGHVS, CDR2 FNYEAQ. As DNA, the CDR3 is TGTGCCAGCGGCGGGAGTCTGGTAGCCGGGGAGCTGTTTTTT. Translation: CASGGSLVAGELFF.

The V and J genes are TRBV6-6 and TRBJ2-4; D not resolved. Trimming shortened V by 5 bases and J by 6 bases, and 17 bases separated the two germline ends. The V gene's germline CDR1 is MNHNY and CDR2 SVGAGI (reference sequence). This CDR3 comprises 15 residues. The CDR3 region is CASSPVRGKINIQYF. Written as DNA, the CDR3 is TGTGCCAGCAGTCCCGTGCGAGGAAAAATAAACATTCAGTACTTC.

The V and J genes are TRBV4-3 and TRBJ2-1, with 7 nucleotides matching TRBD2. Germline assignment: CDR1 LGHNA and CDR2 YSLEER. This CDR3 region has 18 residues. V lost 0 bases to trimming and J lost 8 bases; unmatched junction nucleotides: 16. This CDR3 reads CASSQDRYARGFYYEQFF. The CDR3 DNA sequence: TGCGCCAGCAGCCAAGATCGCTACGCGCGGGGGTTTTACTATGAGCAGTTCTTC.